These 23 T cell receptor beta chains were all obtained from the same sample, sequenced in a study of blood T cell repertoires in COVID-19 (dated by TCRdb to about 2020). Library construction relied on the immunoSEQ multiplex PCR assay. Drawn from immuneACCESS, this table holds only the in-frame rearrangements with V and J called that TCRdb kept. Clones are partly lost; checked studies trace under half to an unresolved V gene and leave the rest unexplained. For this sample the table gives a few hundred thousand clones, of which around 84% were detected only once. Clones ranked in the top ten supply more than 6.5% of the sample. Specimen: PBMCs or T cells enriched from blood (not recorded which). The receptors originated from a woman between 50 and 59 years old who had been exposed to COVID-19.

The chain is built from TRBV27 and TRBJ1-2; no clear D gene. The CDR3 is made up of 13 amino acids. Trimming cost V 6 bases and J 8 bases, with 16 bases left between them. CDR1 and CDR2 from the germline V gene are MNHEY and SMNVEV (reference sequence). CDR3 in DNA: TGTGCCAGCAGCCCTCGGGATGCGCGGGGCTACACCTTC. Translating it yields CASSPRDARGYTF.

This clone was seen only a few times. The rearrangement joins TRBV5-4 to TRBJ2-5; a weak D match, TRBD2 (7 bases). The CDR3 runs to 16 residues. Deletions cut 3 bases from V and 3 bases from J, with 18 bases between. The germline gives CDR1 SGHNT, CDR2 YYREEE (reference sequence). The CDR3, as DNA: TGTGCCAGCAGCTCTAGGGGAGGGGGAGTTGAAGAGACCCAGTACTTC. Its translation is CASSSRGGGVEETQYF.

This chain joins TRBV5-4 and TRBJ2-5, with 8 bases identical to TRBD1. The germline gives CDR1 SGHNT, CDR2 YYREEE (reference sequence). This CDR3 is 16 amino acids long. V dropped 3 bases and J dropped 4; count of bases not matched to a gene: 11. The CDR3 reads CASSSVIQGAGETQYF. CDR3 DNA sequence: TGTGCCAGCAGCTCGGTAATCCAGGGGGCTGGAGAGACCCAGTACTTC.

The chain joins TRBV28 to TRBJ2-5; 11 bases fit TRBD2. CDR3 size: 18 residues. From germline, CDR1 is MDHEN and CDR2 SYDVKM. V trimming: 2 bases; J trimming: 4 bases; junction bases outside the gene matches: 12. This chain's CDR3 is CASSLVRGLAGGRETQYF. For the CDR3, the DNA is TGTGCCAGCAGTTTAGTTCGGGGATTAGCGGGGGGGCGAGAGACCCAGTACTTC. Drawing the rest from reference TRBV28 and TRBJ2-5, the complete variable domain is DVKVTQSSRYLVKRTGEKVFLECVQDMDHENMFWYRQDPGLGLRLIYFSYDVKMKEKGDIPEGYSVSREKKERFSLILESASTNQTSMYLCASSLVRGLAGGRETQYFGPGTRLLVL.

This clone was detected only once. This rearrangement joins TRBV7-2 to TRBJ2-7; TRBD2 might be the D (6 bases). Trimming cost V 2 bases and J 2 bases, with 7 bases left between them. The CDR3 covers 13 residues. Germline V gene data show CDR1 as SGHTA and CDR2 as FQGNSA. The CDR3 loop reads CASSLRGTYEQYF. The CDR3 nucleotides read TGTGCCAGCAGCTTACGGGGGACCTACGAGCAGTACTTC.

The rearrangement uses TRBV30 and TRBJ2-1; 8 nucleotides agree with TRBD1. J gave up 7 bases and V 2 bases, and 7 bases lay outside the gene matches. Germline CDR1 reads GTSNPN; CDR2 reads SVGIG (reference sequence). The CDR3 extends over 14 amino acids. The CDR3 here is CAWSPGQGWNEQFF. The CDR3 coding sequence is TGTGCCTGGAGTCCCGGACAGGGATGGAATGAGCAGTTCTTC.

The V and J genes are TRBV21-1 and TRBJ1-5. TRBV21-1 is a recognized pseudogene. The CDR3 has 17 residues. The CDR3 reads CASSKDYPRVAIQPQHF. CDR3 bases: TGTGCCAGCAGCAAGGACTACCCAAGGGTAGCGATTCAGCCCCAGCATTTT.

The chain is built from TRBV2 and TRBJ1-2; 7 bases match TRBD1. The CDR3 totals 13 residues. The V and J ends lost 6 bases and 8 bases, in that order; junction bases with no gene match: 9. Germline CDR1 and CDR2: SNHLY and FYNNEI. The CDR3 DNA is TGTGCCAGCAGGCTACAGGGGAAAGGCGGCTACACCTTC. Its protein is CASRLQGKGGYTF.

The chain employs TRBV6-5 and TRBJ1-1; 7 positions agree with TRBD1. The CDR3 extends over 16 amino acids. Losses at the gene ends were 4 bases for V and 0 bases for J; bases not matched to a gene: 8. Looked up from germline, CDR1 is MNHEY and CDR2 is SVGAGI. Here the CDR3 reads CASSLGGQIMNTEAFF. The CDR3 bases are TGTGCCAGCAGTTTAGGGGGACAGATAATGAACACTGAAGCTTTCTTT.

The chain combines TRBV5-4 with TRBJ2-5, with 11 bases lining up with TRBD1. J was trimmed by 4 bases and V by 4 bases; bases with no gene match: 9. The CDR3 loop spans 16 amino acids. In germline, CDR1 is SGHNT, CDR2 YYREEE (reference sequence). In nucleotides, the CDR3 is TGTGCCAGCAGCCTGAGGGACAGGGGGATTGCAGAGACCCAGTACTTC. It encodes CASSLRDRGIAETQYF. The full variable domain, its missing parts supplied by reference TRBV5-4 and TRBJ2-5, is ETGVTQSPTHLIKTRGQQVTLRCSSQSGHNTVSWYQQALGQGPQFIFQYYREEENGRGNFPPRFSGLQFPNYSSELNVNALELDDSALYLCASSLRDRGIAETQYFGPGTRLLVL.

This chain's CDR3 is CAIRAGQDSRETQYF. The DNA of the CDR3 is TGTGCCATCAGGGCCGGACAGGATAGTCGAGAGACCCAGTACTTC. This chain connects TRBV10-3 to TRBJ2-5, with 7 bases aligning to TRBD1. Germline V gene lookup returns CDR1 ENHRY and CDR2 SYGVKD. The CDR3 is 15 amino acids. V dropped 6 bases and J dropped 4; count of bases not matched to a gene: 11.

This clone has a single count. The germline gene is not matched at one end of the junction; a read error may be the cause. The CDR3: CASRESGTGYETQYF. The DNA of the CDR3 is TGTGCAAGCAGGGAATCGGGAACAGGGTATGAGACCCAGTACTTC. The V call is TRBV7-8, the J call TRBJ2-5; perhaps TRBD1 as D (6 bases). CDR1 and CDR2 (germline): SGHVS, FQNEAQ. The CDR3 covers 15 residues.

This clone has only one observation. The CDR3 DNA sequence: TGTGCCAGCAGTTTGGTAGGCACGTGGGGCCAAAATCCTGAAGCTTTCTTT. It specifies CASSLVGTWGQNPEAFF. The rearrangement uses TRBV28 and TRBJ1-1, with D possibly TRBD1 on 5 matching bases. CDR1 is MDHEN and CDR2 is SYDVKM in the germline V gene. The CDR3 length is 17 residues. V was pared by 3 bases and J by 6 bases, with 23 bases between.

CDR3 sequence: CASSLRSGAEDHTEAFF. The CDR3 DNA is TGTGCCAGCAGCTTAAGGTCAGGGGCTGAGGACCACACTGAAGCTTTCTTT. The chain has TRBV7-7 and TRBJ1-1; D may be TRBD1 (6 bases). Germline CDR1 SSHAT, CDR2 FNYEAQ (reference sequence). This CDR3 contains 17 residues. With 2 bases removed from V and 3 bases from J, the gap between germline ends came to 19 bases.

The chain couples TRBV4-2 to TRBJ2-7, with 7 bases fitting TRBD2. This CDR3 has 16 amino acids. V lost 8 bases and J lost 0; bases outside the gene matches: 13. The germline V gene has CDR1 LGHNA and CDR2 YNFKEQ. This CDR3 is CASLPSQRGFSYEQYF. For the CDR3, the DNA is TGTGCCAGCCTCCCGTCCCAGCGGGGATTCTCCTACGAGCAGTACTTC.

The genes are TRBV6-5 and TRBJ2-3, with 7 positions matching TRBD1. This CDR3 contains 14 residues. V shed 6 bases and J 7 bases; nucleotides not matched to a gene: 10. Germline V lookup: CDR1 MNHEY, CDR2 SVGAGI. CDR3: CASRNRGSTNTQYF. The DNA of the CDR3 is TGTGCCAGCAGAAACAGGGGCTCCACCAATACGCAGTATTTT.

The CDR3: CASSPGTVVSYGYTF. The CDR3 nucleotides read TGTGCCAGTAGCCCCGGGACAGTGGTTTCCTATGGCTACACCTTC. The chain links TRBV19 to TRBJ1-2; TRBD1 matches 7 bases. The J segment lost 4 bases and the V segment lost 6 bases, leaving 11 bases of the junction unmatched. The CDR3 runs 15 residues. Germline V gives CDR1 LNHDA, CDR2 SQIVND (reference sequence).

The chain recombines TRBV11-2 with TRBJ1-1; possibly TRBD1 for D (5 bases). Germline values: CDR1 SGHAT, CDR2 FQNNGV. V was cut by 5 bases and J by 7 bases, with 17 bases left in between. The CDR3 covers 14 residues. The CDR3 nucleotides read TGTGCCAGCAGCGTTCGGGACTCCAACCTTGAAGCTTTCTTT. Translated: CASSVRDSNLEAFF.

J is TRBJ1-5 and V is TRBV7-8, with D maybe TRBD1 (6 bases). In germline, CDR1 is SGHVS, CDR2 FQNEAQ. V gave up 5 bases and J gave up 5 bases, with 13 bases separating them. The length of the CDR3 is 14 residues. Here the CDR3 DNA reads TGTGCCAGCAGCGCCCGGACAGTTCATCAGCCCCAGCATTTT. Translated: CASSARTVHQPQHF.

This CDR3 reads CASSPRGRGISTDTQYF. CDR3 sequence (DNA): TGTGCCAGCAGCCCCCGAGGACGGGGGATATCCACAGATACGCAGTATTTT. The J gene is TRBJ2-3, the V gene TRBV3-1 (or the pseudogene TRBV3-2); a possible D gene is TRBD2 (6 bases). Germline CDR1 and CDR2: LGHDT and YNNKEL (reference sequence). V was shortened by 4 bases and J by 2 bases, with 19 bases between the two germline ends. There are 17 residues in the CDR3.

This chain links TRBV5-5 with TRBJ1-1, with TRBD1 as a possible D gene (5 bases). Germline assignment: CDR1 SGHKS and CDR2 YYEKEE (reference sequence). Trimming shortened V by 0 bases and J by 4 bases, and 13 bases separated the two germline ends. This CDR3 is 15 amino acids long. CDR3 amino acids: CASSLEGALGTEAFF. In nucleotides, the CDR3 is TGTGCCAGCAGCTTGGAAGGGGCGCTGGGCACTGAAGCTTTCTTT.

The CDR3 sequence is CASSQEGRGDTQYF. The CDR3 DNA sequence: TGTGCCAGCAGCCAGGAGGGGCGGGGAGATACGCAGTATTTT. The V gene is TRBV13, the J gene TRBJ2-3; tentative D call: TRBD2 (6 bases). V was pared by 5 bases and J by 5 bases, with 14 bases between. This CDR3 has 14 residues. The germline V gene has CDR1 PRHDT and CDR2 FYEKMQ (reference sequence).

This clone was seen more than once but under ten times. The chain uses TRBV5-1 and TRBJ1-5; D gene ambiguous. V lost 0 bases, J lost 5 bases, and 6 bases lay in between. Germline CDR1 reads SGHRS; CDR2 reads YFSETQ. The CDR3 has 13 residues. The CDR3 loop is CASSLDGYQPQHF. CDR3 bases: TGCGCCAGCAGCTTGGACGGTTATCAGCCCCAGCATTTT.